This T cell receptor (beta chain) was identified in a study of blood T cell repertoires in COVID-19. About the study: T cells, B-cell-depleted T cells, or PBMCs provided the cDNA or gDNA that served as material.

Some clones are missing from TCRdb's copy, which holds only in-frame ones; the method was immunoSEQ multiplex PCR. Here the sample spans 150,000 to 200,000 clones, approximately 79% being singletons. V dropped 5 bases and J dropped 1 base, with 24 bases sitting between them. From germline, CDR1 is MNHEY and CDR2 SMNVEV (reference sequence). This CDR3 has 18 residues. This clone was detected only a few times. The sequenced sample consisted of peripheral blood. The V gene is TRBV27, the J gene TRBJ2-7, with D possibly matching TRBD1 (5 bases). The clonotype was recovered from an elderly woman with acute or convalescent COVID-19. The DNA of the CDR3 is TGTGCCAGCAGTCCCGCTCCCCTGGGGCAGGGCATATCCTACGAGCAGTACTTC. Encoded protein: CASSPAPLGQGISYEQYF.